The clone carrying this TCR beta chain was recorded at least ten times. Antigen specificity is unknown. Trimming pared 7 bases from V and 4 bases from J, leaving 10 bases between. From germline, CDR1 is SQVTM and CDR2 ANQGSEA. This CDR3 has 11 amino acids. This entry belongs to a study of blood T cells in healthy people across ages. General study results and limits: Unknown CMV status may confound age-related changes in expanded clones.

For the second PCR, which ran for 7 to 11 cycles, a sample-barcoded 5' primer and a J-beta primer mix were used. Each cDNA molecule carried a tag from a template-switch adaptor that contained 12 random nucleotides. The yield of each sample was at least 3 million CDR3-containing paired-end reads. TCRdb recomputed calls from the 5' RACE reads with MiXCR, one row per CDR3 protein. Among 800,000 to 950,000 distinct CDR3 sequences listed, almost 30% were seen once. Separately, the same data were catalogued under a study of T cells of mothers and their children. That publication notes: Overlap measured in related mother-child pairs was slightly, non-significantly higher than in unrelated pairs.

The chain has TRBV29-1 and TRBJ2-5; D may be TRBD1 (6 bases). The sequence was collected from a woman aged 40-49 years in good health. Sequencing was carried out using blood. Written as DNA, the CDR3 is TGCAGCGCAGGGGTCCGAGAGACCCAGTACTTC. Residues: CSAGVRETQYF.